One sample yielded the 18 T cell receptor beta chains listed below, sequenced in a study of blood T cell repertoires in COVID-19. The protocol was immunoSEQ multiplex PCR, while the TCRdb copy is restricted to in-frame clones and leaves out a portion. This sample has under 250,000 clones, with roughly 82% found just once. Source material: peripheral blood. These receptors were taken from a man at least 80 years old with acute or convalescent COVID-19.

The chain couples TRBV11-2 to TRBJ1-2; 8 nucleotides line up with TRBD1. From germline, CDR1 is SGHAT and CDR2 FQNNGV. J gave up 14 bases and V 0 bases, and 8 bases lay outside the gene matches. The CDR3 is 13 residues long. The CDR3 DNA reads as TGTGCCAGCAGCTTAGATCGTCAGGGGGCTGGTACCTTC. Encoded protein: CASSLDRQGAGTF. Filled out from reference TRBV11-2 and TRBJ1-2, the complete variable domain reads EAGVAQSPRYKIIEKRQSVAFWCNPISGHATLYWYQQILGQGPKLLIQFQNNGVVDDSQLPKDRFSAERLKGVDSTLKIQPAKLEDSAVYLCASSLDRQGAGTFGSGTRLTVV.

The rearrangement links TRBV19 to TRBJ1-2; D might be TRBD1 (6 bases). This CDR3 is built from 13 residues. Germline loops: CDR1 LNHDA, CDR2 SQIVND (reference sequence). V lost 5 bases and J lost 4, with 11 bases in between. For the CDR3, the DNA is TGTGCCAGTAGTGCCAGGGGAATCTATGGCTACACCTTC. Translated, it gives CASSARGIYGYTF.

The rearrangement links TRBV2 to TRBJ2-3, with 9 bases matching TRBD2. Germline V gene lookup returns CDR1 SNHLY and CDR2 FYNNEI. The CDR3 is 19 residues long. Trimming at V came to 1 base and at J to 2 bases, leaving 13 bases not matched to a gene. CDR3 sequence (DNA): TGTGCCAGCAGTGAAGTTTGGGCTAGCGGGATCAGGAACACAGATACGCAGTATTTT. Translation gives CASSEVWASGIRNTDTQYF.

This chain joins TRBV15 and TRBJ2-4; 9 positions agree with TRBD1. Germline V lookup: CDR1 LNHNV, CDR2 YYDKDF (reference sequence). V gave up 1 base and J gave up 1 base; unmatched junction bases: 2. The CDR3 has 16 amino acids. CDR3 in amino acids: CATSRGDRAAKNIQYF. In DNA form, the CDR3 reads TGTGCCACCAGCAGAGGGGACAGGGCGGCCAAAAACATTCAGTACTTC. Full variable domain (remainder filled in from reference TRBV15 and TRBJ2-4): DAMVIQNPRYQVTQFGKPVTLSCSQTLNHNVMYWYQQKSSQAPKLLFHYYDKDFNNEADTPDNFQSRRPNTSFCFLDIRSPGLGDTAMYLCATSRGDRAAKNIQYFGAGTRLSVL.

This sequence joins TRBV6-5 and TRBJ2-3, with TRBD2 matching over 9 bases. V lost 6 bases to trimming and J lost 1 base; unmatched junction nucleotides: 5. The CDR3 extends over 15 amino acids. Germline CDR1 and CDR2: MNHEY and SVGAGI. CDR3 in amino acids: CASSVRTSGTDTQYF. CDR3 DNA: TGTGCCAGCAGCGTTAGGACTAGCGGCACAGATACGCAGTATTTT.

The V gene is TRBV20-1, the J gene TRBJ1-2; a possible D gene is TRBD1 (5 bases). This CDR3 contains 11 residues. Germline V CDR1 and CDR2: DFQATT, SNEGSKA (reference sequence). The CDR3 DNA follows: TGCAGCGGGACTGGGACGGGAGGCTACACCTTC. Translation: CSGTGTGGYTF.

The chain joins TRBV28 to TRBJ1-5; 7 bases align to TRBD1. Trimming cost V 7 bases and J 2 bases; bases outside gene matches: 8. CDR3 size: 15 residues. Germline V gene lookup returns CDR1 MDHEN and CDR2 SYDVKM. Here the CDR3 DNA reads TGTGCCAGCAACACAGGTACAGGGGGCAATCAGCCCCAGCATTTT. Translating it yields CASNTGTGGNQPQHF.

The genes are TRBV5-6 and TRBJ2-7, with D unclear. Trimming stripped 0 bases from V and 1 base from J, with 5 bases between. Germline values: CDR1 SGHDT, CDR2 YYEEEE. This CDR3 is built from 13 residues. The CDR3 DNA sequence: TGTGCCAGCAGCTTGGGCCAGTCCTACGAGCAGTACTTC. Translating it yields CASSLGQSYEQYF.

This clone was found a few times. J is TRBJ1-1 and V is TRBV15; 7 bases are shared with TRBD1. V lost 0 bases and J lost 7; bases outside the gene matches: 2. CDR3 size: 13 residues. The V gene's germline CDR1 is LNHNV and CDR2 YYDKDF (reference sequence). CDR3 region: CATSRDGQVEAFF. The CDR3 DNA is TGTGCCACCAGCAGAGATGGACAGGTTGAAGCTTTCTTT.

In this sample, this clone turned up once. V usage is TRBV2 and J usage is TRBJ2-7, with TRBD2 matching over 7 bases. After removal of 8 bases from V and 2 bases from J, the junction contained 6 bases not matched to a gene. CDR1 is SNHLY and CDR2 is FYNNEI in the germline V gene. The CDR3 spans 13 residues. The CDR3 coding sequence is TGTGCCAGCGCCAGCGGGGTCCCCTACGAGCAGTACTTC. Translation: CASASGVPYEQYF. Drawing the rest from reference TRBV2 and TRBJ2-7, the complete variable domain is EPEVTQTPSHQVTQMGQEVILRCVPISNHLYFYWYRQILGQKVEFLVSFYNNEISEKSEIFDDQFSVERPDGSNFTLKIRSTKLEDSAMYFCASASGVPYEQYFGPGTRLTVT.

The rearrangement joins TRBV7-9 to TRBJ2-5, with TRBD1 matching over 9 bases. The CDR3 runs to 16 residues. Germline V lookup: CDR1 SEHNR, CDR2 FQNEAQ (reference sequence). J gave up 0 bases and V 1 base, and 3 bases lay outside the gene matches. CDR3 in amino acids: CASSLGQGGYQETQYF. CDR3 sequence (DNA): TGTGCCAGCAGCTTAGGACAGGGGGGGTACCAAGAGACCCAGTACTTC.

This chain joins TRBV3-1 (or the pseudogene TRBV3-2) and TRBJ1-3; D is ambiguous. Trimming removed 1 base from V and 4 bases from J, with 14 bases in between. CDR1 is LGHDT and CDR2 is YNNKEL in the germline V gene (reference sequence). The CDR3 runs 16 residues. The CDR3 bases are TGTGCCAGCAGCCAAGCCGTCCCCGGGGTAGGAAACACCATATATTTT. The encoded protein is CASSQAVPGVGNTIYF.

The genes are TRBV18 and TRBJ2-5; TRBD2 aligns across 7 bases. The junction had 2 bases not matched to a gene; V was cut back by 2 bases and J by 2 bases. Germline CDR1 reads KGHSH; CDR2 reads LQKENI. The CDR3 totals 14 residues. The CDR3 coding sequence is TGTGCCAGCTCACCAGGGGGGGTTCAAGAGACCCAGTACTTC. Translated, it gives CASSPGGVQETQYF. The full variable domain, rest sourced from reference TRBV18 and TRBJ2-5, is NAGVMQNPRHLVRRRGQEARLRCSPMKGHSHVYWYRQLPEEGLKFMVYLQKENIIDESGMPKERFSAEFPKEGPSILRIQQVVRGDSAAYFCASSPGGVQETQYFGPGTRLLVL.

The genes are TRBV28 and TRBJ1-5; TRBD1 agrees at 9 bases. After removal of 4 bases from V and 5 bases from J, the junction contained 9 bases not matched to a gene. CDR1 is MDHEN and CDR2 is SYDVKM in the germline V gene. The CDR3 extends over 16 amino acids. The CDR3 DNA reads TGTGCCAGCAGTTCTGTCGACGGGACAGGGTATCAGCCCCAGCATTTT. Protein sequence: CASSSVDGTGYQPQHF.

V is TRBV7-6 and J is TRBJ2-2; 7 nucleotides match TRBD1. This CDR3 spans 15 amino acids. Per germline, CDR1 SGHVS and CDR2 FNYEAQ. With V trimmed by 5 bases and J by 6 bases, 9 bases remained unmatched. CDR3 sequence: CASSLKARGPGELFF. In nucleotides, the CDR3 is TGTGCCAGCAGCCTCAAAGCTAGGGGGCCCGGGGAGCTGTTTTTT.

The chain links TRBV4-1 to TRBJ2-7; 8 bases fit TRBD2. V was clipped by 0 bases and J by 5 bases; unmatched bases: 6. The CDR3 has 15 residues. The germline gives CDR1 MGHRA, CDR2 YSYEKL. CDR3 coding DNA: TGCGCCAGCAGCCAAGAGGGGACTAGTAGGAACGAGCAGTACTTC. Translating it yields CASSQEGTSRNEQYF.

The CDR3 bases are TGTGCCAGCAGTTACGAGGGACAGCCGGGGTTGAGGACCCAGTACTTC. This translates into CASSYEGQPGLRTQYF. The rearrangement uses TRBV6-6 and TRBJ2-5; 7 bases fit TRBD1. V shed 2 bases, J shed 7 bases, and the junction held 13 bases outside the gene matches. Germline V gene lookup returns CDR1 MNHNY and CDR2 SVGAGI (reference sequence). The CDR3 has 16 residues.

This clone was seen only a few times. The chain joins TRBV5-4 to TRBJ2-7; TRBD1 matches 11 bases. The CDR3 sequence is 15 residues long. CDR1 and CDR2 from the germline V gene are SGHNT and YYREEE (reference sequence). V gave up 3 bases and J gave up 2 bases; unmatched junction bases: 4. CDR3 DNA sequence: TGTGCCAGCAGCTCGGGGGGACAGGGGGCCTACGAGCAGTACTTC. This codes for CASSSGGQGAYEQYF.